This entry lists 26 T cell receptor beta chains sequenced from one sample in a study of shared clonotypes between healthy human individuals. TCRdb's table, derived via immunoSEQ multiplex PCR, lists solely in-frame clones and lacks some. Found here are some 2,000,000 clones, almost 96% of them singletons; the top ten hold about 0.13%. Sequencing was performed on naive CD4+ T cells sorted from blood. Subset of the sample: CD45RA+ positively selected. The receptors here all came from a man between 18 and 29 years old in good health.

The CDR3 nucleotides are TGTGCCAGCAGCCCCGGGGCGGTGGGGACTAACTATGGCTACACCTTC. This sequence encodes CASSPGAVGTNYGYTF. This chain connects TRBV11-2 to TRBJ1-2; a possible D gene is TRBD1 (5 bases). Trimming left V 5 bases short and J 0 bases short, with 16 bases between. CDR1 is SGHAT and CDR2 is FQNNGV in the germline V gene. This CDR3 is 16 amino acids long.

The CDR3 DNA reads as TGTGCCAGCAGCGCAGGCTCGACAGCCCCAGGATCTGGAAACACCATATATTTT. This codes for CASSAGSTAPGSGNTIYF. J is TRBJ1-3 and V is TRBV9, with D possibly TRBD1 on 5 matching bases. The CDR3 runs to 18 residues. Trimming took 3 bases from V and 1 from J, leaving 20 bases between them. Germline V gives CDR1 SGDLS, CDR2 YYNGEE.

The gene calls are TRBV7-8 and TRBJ1-5, with 7 bases identical to TRBD1. Trimming at V came to 5 bases and at J to 2 bases, leaving 15 bases not matched to a gene. In germline, CDR1 is SGHVS, CDR2 FQNEAQ. This CDR3 is built from 18 residues. The CDR3 reads CASSLVPGQPSGNQPQHF. In DNA form, the CDR3 reads TGTGCCAGCAGCCTCGTCCCGGGACAGCCCTCCGGCAATCAGCCCCAGCATTTT. Variable domain in full (rest from reference TRBV7-8 and TRBJ1-5): GAGVSQSPRYKVAKRGQDVALRCDPISGHVSLFWYQQALGQGPEFLTYFQNEAQLDKSGLPSDRFFAERPEGSVSTLKIQRTQQEDSAVYLCASSLVPGQPSGNQPQHFGDGTRLSIL.

Points on this clone: The sample carries other DNA sequences with the same CDR3. The CDR3 nucleotides are TGCAGTGCTCCTACTAGCAATGAGCAGTTCTTC. Amino acid sequence: CSAPTSNEQFF. V is TRBV20-1 and J is TRBJ2-1, with D possibly being TRBD2 (5 bases). The CDR3 is made up of 11 amino acids. The V and J ends lost 5 bases and 6 bases respectively, with 8 bases between them. The germline CDR1 and CDR2 sequences are DFQATT and SNEGSKA (reference sequence).

This chain uses TRBV5-1 with TRBJ1-2; D is unclear. CDR1 and CDR2 from the germline V gene are SGHRS and YFSETQ. The V gene lost 0 bases and the J gene lost 5 bases, with 17 bases spanning the gap. The CDR3 runs to 16 residues. CDR3 in amino acids: CASSLAAGPSVYGYTF. CDR3 bases: TGCGCCAGCAGCTTGGCGGCCGGGCCGTCGGTATATGGCTACACCTTC.

The J gene is TRBJ2-5, the V gene TRBV11-2; D call uncertain. The V end lost 7 bases, the J end lost 1 base, and 13 bases lay between the germline ends. CDR3 size: 14 residues. Germline V gives CDR1 SGHAT, CDR2 FQNNGV. The CDR3: CASTLTPSQETQYF. CDR3 nucleotides: TGTGCCAGCACCTTGACACCGAGCCAAGAGACCCAGTACTTC.

Concerning this clone itself: Additional DNA sequences in this sample encode the identical CDR3. This chain uses TRBV7-3 with TRBJ2-5, with D possibly matching TRBD1 (5 bases). Germline CDR1 is SGHTA and CDR2 is FQGTGA. Trimming removed 3 bases from V and 2 bases from J, with 7 bases in between. This CDR3 region has 13 residues. The CDR3 protein is CASSFDRQETQYF. The CDR3 DNA reads as TGTGCCAGCAGCTTCGACAGACAAGAGACCCAGTACTTC.

The chain joins TRBV28 to TRBJ1-5; 8 bases agree with TRBD1. The junction had 6 bases not matched to a gene; V was cut back by 6 bases and J by 2 bases. This CDR3 has 15 amino acids. The germline V gene encodes CDR1 MDHEN and CDR2 SYDVKM. This chain's CDR3 is CASSLDRGRNQPQHF. The CDR3 DNA reads TGTGCCAGCAGCCTAGACAGGGGTCGCAATCAGCCCCAGCATTTT. The variable domain in full, completed from reference TRBV28 and TRBJ1-5, reads DVKVTQSSRYLVKRTGEKVFLECVQDMDHENMFWYRQDPGLGLRLIYFSYDVKMKEKGDIPEGYSVSREKKERFSLILESASTNQTSMYLCASSLDRGRNQPQHFGDGTRLSIL.

This chain joins TRBV6-1 and TRBJ2-1; 10 bases match TRBD2. The CDR3 is made up of 14 amino acids. V trimming: 10 bases; J trimming: 9 bases; junction bases outside the gene matches: 12. From germline, CDR1 is MNHNS and CDR2 SASEGT. The CDR3 is CATSQREGLAEQFF. In nucleotides, the CDR3 is TGTGCCACCTCGCAGCGGGAGGGCTTGGCTGAGCAGTTCTTC.

With regard to this clone: Other DNA sequences from this sample encode an identical CDR3 as well. The rearrangement uses TRBV5-4 and TRBJ2-7; D is unresolved. The CDR3 length is 12 residues. The germline V gene has CDR1 SGHNT and CDR2 YYREEE (reference sequence). V was trimmed by 1 base and J by 7 bases, leaving 9 bases between them. Here the CDR3 DNA reads TGTGCCAGCAGCTTGCCCGGGTATGAGCAGTACTTC. It translates to CASSLPGYEQYF.

As for this clone: This sample includes further DNA sequences coding for the same CDR3. The CDR3 nucleotides read TGTGCCAGCAGCTTGGGTACGGGTGGGAATTCACCCCTCCACTTT. Amino acid sequence: CASSLGTGGNSPLHF. The chain links TRBV5-4 to TRBJ1-6; D is unclear. The CDR3 spans 15 residues. Germline V gives CDR1 SGHNT, CDR2 YYREEE (reference sequence). The ends were cut back, 0 bases at V and 7 bases at J, with 11 bases in the middle.

The chain joins TRBV7-2 to TRBJ2-2; TRBD2 might be the D (5 bases). Trimming removed 0 bases at V and 5 bases at J, with 10 bases between. Germline CDR1 SGHTA, CDR2 FQGNSA. CDR3 size: 15 residues. In DNA form, the CDR3 reads TGTGCCAGCAGCTTAGCGGGAGCTTGGACCGGGGAGCTGTTTTTT. It specifies CASSLAGAWTGELFF.

V is TRBV27 and J is TRBJ2-1; 7 bases agree with TRBD1. The junction had 23 bases not matched to a gene; V was cut back by 6 bases and J by 3 bases. The CDR3 contains 20 residues. Germline CDR1 reads MNHEY; CDR2 reads SMNVEV (reference sequence). The CDR3 DNA is TGTGCCAGCAGCCCGCGAGGGGGACAGACCCTTCGATTACTCTACAATGAGCAGTTCTTC. Its protein is CASSPRGGQTLRLLYNEQFF.

V is TRBV10-3 and J is TRBJ2-6; TRBD1 is a possible D gene (5 bases). The CDR3 runs to 14 residues. Germline assignment: CDR1 ENHRY and CDR2 SYGVKD. V was pared by 6 bases and J by 13 bases, with 19 bases between. This CDR3 is CAIRDRQTPAVLTF. The CDR3 region has the DNA TGTGCCATCAGAGACAGACAGACCCCTGCGGTCCTGACTTTC.

This chain joins TRBV9 and TRBJ1-6; the match to TRBD1 covers 7 bases. Germline loops: CDR1 SGDLS, CDR2 YYNGEE. V was clipped by 3 bases and J by 8 bases; unmatched bases: 11. CDR3 length: 16 residues. The CDR3 nucleotides are TGTGCCAGCAGCGCGAGAGTCGACAGGGACGATTCACCCCTCCACTTT. Translation gives CASSARVDRDDSPLHF. The full variable domain, rest sourced from reference TRBV9 and TRBJ1-6, is DSGVTQTPKHLITATGQRVTLRCSPRSGDLSVYWYQQSLDQGLQFLIQYYNGEERAKGNILERFSAQQFPDLHSELNLSSLELGDSALYFCASSARVDRDDSPLHFGNGTRLTVT.

In the case of this clone: Other DNA sequences from this sample encode an identical CDR3 as well. The chain uses TRBV20-1 and TRBJ2-7; TRBD1 might be the D (5 bases). The CDR3 extends over 11 amino acids. Germline V gene sequence: CDR1 DFQATT, CDR2 SNEGSKA (reference sequence). The CDR3 loop reads CSAAQGYEQYF. DNA for the CDR3: TGCAGCGCCGCCCAGGGTTACGAGCAGTACTTC.

V gene TRBV5-1 combines with J gene TRBJ2-2; TRBD1 matches 7 bases. The germline V gene has CDR1 SGHRS and CDR2 YFSETQ. This CDR3 region has 21 residues. The junction had 27 bases not matched to a gene; V was cut back by 4 bases and J by 6 bases. The CDR3 DNA follows: TGCGCCAGCAGCCCTCCAGGACAGGCGAATAATGCGCGGAGAGAAGCCGGGGAGCTGTTTTTT. It translates to CASSPPGQANNARREAGELFF.

The chain uses TRBV27 and TRBJ2-1, with 12 positions matching TRBD2. The CDR3 is 17 residues long. V dropped 6 bases and J dropped 4; count of bases not matched to a gene: 10. CDR1 MNHEY and CDR2 SMNVEV come from the germline V gene (reference sequence). The CDR3 loop reads CASRRTSGGPLYNEQFF. CDR3 in DNA: TGTGCCAGCAGACGAACTAGCGGGGGGCCACTTTACAATGAGCAGTTCTTC.

DNA for the CDR3: TGTGCCAGCAGCTTAGTGACGGGAGGTGGAAAGTACGAGCAGTACTTC. Its protein is CASSLVTGGGKYEQYF. J is TRBJ2-7 and V is TRBV11-2; 7 bases fit TRBD2. The germline gives CDR1 SGHAT, CDR2 FQNNGV. Unmatched junction bases numbered 10, after V lost 1 base and J lost 4 bases. This CDR3 spans 16 amino acids.

The chain joins TRBV14 to TRBJ2-1; no definite D call. CDR1 is SGHDN and CDR2 is FVKESK in the germline V gene. Trimming stripped 2 bases from V and 9 bases from J, with 11 bases between. The CDR3 consists of 13 residues. This CDR3 reads CASSQKVGFEQFF. The CDR3 DNA is TGTGCCAGCAGCCAAAAAGTCGGATTTGAGCAGTTCTTC.

The genes are TRBV10-1 and TRBJ1-5; TRBD1 is a possible D gene (5 bases). The V and J ends lost 5 bases and 5 bases respectively, with 13 bases between them. Germline lookup yields CDR1 WNHNN and CDR2 SYGVQD (reference sequence). The CDR3 is made up of 14 amino acids. CDR3 coding DNA: TGCGCCAGCAGTAACGGGGCGAGGGATCAGCCCCAGCATTTT. Translating it yields CASSNGARDQPQHF.

The chain joins TRBV6-1 to TRBJ1-5; D is possibly TRBD1 (5 bases). The CDR3 contains 15 residues. CDR1 MNHNS and CDR2 SASEGT come from the germline V gene. The ends were cut back, 11 bases at V and 1 base at J, with 18 bases in the middle. In nucleotides, the CDR3 is TGTGCCTCCAAGGGGCAGGATACAAGCAATCAGCCCCAGCATTTT. Its translation: CASKGQDTSNQPQHF.

In this sample, this clone turned up once. The sample contains more than one DNA sequence encoding this CDR3. The rearrangement links TRBV7-9 to TRBJ2-7, with D perhaps being TRBD1 or TRBD2 (5 bases each). The CDR3 extends over 13 amino acids. Germline CDR1 is SEHNR and CDR2 is FQNEAQ (reference sequence). Trimming stripped 2 bases from V and 3 bases from J, with 8 bases between. The CDR3 sequence is CASSLLGDYEQYF. The CDR3, as DNA: TGTGCCAGCAGCTTACTGGGGGACTACGAGCAGTACTTC.

The chain combines TRBV6-4 with TRBJ2-3; 7 positions match TRBD2. Germline V CDR1 and CDR2: MRHNA, SNTAGT. The CDR3 runs 14 residues. J was trimmed by 1 base and V by 5 bases; bases with no gene match: 3. CDR3 nucleotides: TGTGCCAGCAGTTTGAGCGGGGGCACAGATACGCAGTATTTT. It is translated as CASSLSGGTDTQYF.

This chain uses TRBV28 with TRBJ2-7; D possibly corresponds to TRBD2 (6 bases). Germline loops: CDR1 MDHEN, CDR2 SYDVKM. Trimming took 8 bases from V and 5 from J, leaving 16 bases between them. The CDR3 length is 13 residues. CDR3 in DNA: TGTGCCAGCGTTGGAGGAGGGATCCACGAGCAGTACTTC. Translating it yields CASVGGGIHEQYF.

The rearrangement links TRBV18 to TRBJ2-5; D not resolved. From germline, CDR1 is KGHSH and CDR2 LQKENI. The V gene lost 6 bases and the J gene lost 4 bases, with 12 bases spanning the gap. This CDR3 has 13 amino acids. The CDR3 sequence: CASSENGLETQYF. The CDR3 nucleotides are TGTGCCAGCTCGGAAAATGGCCTAGAGACCCAGTACTTC. The complete variable domain, with remaining parts taken from reference TRBV18 and TRBJ2-5, reads NAGVMQNPRHLVRRRGQEARLRCSPMKGHSHVYWYRQLPEEGLKFMVYLQKENIIDESGMPKERFSAEFPKEGPSILRIQQVVRGDSAAYFCASSENGLETQYFGPGTRLLVL.